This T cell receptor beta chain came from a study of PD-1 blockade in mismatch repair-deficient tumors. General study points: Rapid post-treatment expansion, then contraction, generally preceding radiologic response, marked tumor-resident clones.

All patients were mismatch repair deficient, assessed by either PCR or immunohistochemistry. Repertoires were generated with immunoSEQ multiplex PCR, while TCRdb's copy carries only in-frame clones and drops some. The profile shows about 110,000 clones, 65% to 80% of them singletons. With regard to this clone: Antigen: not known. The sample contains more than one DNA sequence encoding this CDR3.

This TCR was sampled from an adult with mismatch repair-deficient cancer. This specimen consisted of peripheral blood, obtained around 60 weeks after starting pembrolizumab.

CDR3 region: CASSLAGGAEAFF. The CDR3 DNA is TGTGCCAGCAGCTTAGCCGGGGGAGCTGAAGCTTTCTTT. The chain couples TRBV7-6 to TRBJ1-1; a weak D match, TRBD1 (5 bases). Trimming took off 0 bases at V and 6 bases at J, with 8 bases between the two ends. The CDR3 is made up of 13 amino acids. Germline assignment: CDR1 SGHVS and CDR2 FNYEAQ.